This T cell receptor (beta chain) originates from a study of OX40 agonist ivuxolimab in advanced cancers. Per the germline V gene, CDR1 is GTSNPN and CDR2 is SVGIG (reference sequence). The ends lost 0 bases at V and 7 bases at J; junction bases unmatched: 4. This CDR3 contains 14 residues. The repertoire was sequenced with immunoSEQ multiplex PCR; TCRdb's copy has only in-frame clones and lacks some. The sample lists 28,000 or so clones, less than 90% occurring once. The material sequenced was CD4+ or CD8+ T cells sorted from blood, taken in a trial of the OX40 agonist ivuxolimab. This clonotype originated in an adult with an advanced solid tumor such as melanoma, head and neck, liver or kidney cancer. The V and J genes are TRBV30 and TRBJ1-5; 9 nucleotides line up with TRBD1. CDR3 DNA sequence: TGTGCCTGGAGTGTACTGGGACAGGGCCAGCCCCAGCATTTT. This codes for CAWSVLGQGQPQHF.